A selection of T cell receptor beta chains follows, all from one sample in a study of beta chain features in type 1 diabetes. Here immunoSEQ multiplex PCR was the method, and the copy in TCRdb shows in-frame clones only, minus some. The sample has 200,000 to 250,000 clones; approximately 15% are singletons. The material sequenced was naive CD4+ T cells from blood. All receptors derive from a man between 25 and 39 years old with type 1 diabetes. The CDR3 runs from the conserved cysteine through the conserved F or W. The D gene is left open where the match is weak. Not all rows give a size; the values are once, few, many and, for expanded clones, a class.

CDR3nt: TGTGCCAGCAGTTCGCACCGGGACAGGGGGGGAGCTTTCTTT
CDR3aa: CASSSHRDRGGAFF
d_gene: TRBD1
len: 14
j_gene: TRBJ1-1
v_gene: TRBV27
abundance: .

CDR3nt: TGTGCCAGCAGCCCCGTGCAGGGAACTAATGAAAAACTGTTTTTT
CDR3aa: CASSPVQGTNEKLFF
d_gene: .
len: 15
j_gene: TRBJ1-4
v_gene: TRBV6-5
abundance: .

CDR3nt: TGCGCCAGCAGTGAGTCGAGGTTTAACACAGATACGCAGTATTTT
CDR3aa: CASSESRFNTDTQYF
d_gene: .
len: 15
j_gene: TRBJ2-3
v_gene: TRBV10-1
abundance: .

CDR3nt: TGTGCCTGGAGGCTCAGGGACACTGAAGCTTTCTTT
CDR3aa: CAWRLRDTEAFF
d_gene: .
len: 12
j_gene: TRBJ1-1
v_gene: TRBV30
abundance: .

CDR3nt: TGCAGCGCCGACAGAGCTGAAGCTTTCTTT
CDR3aa: CSADRAEAFF
d_gene: .
len: 10
j_gene: TRBJ1-1
v_gene: TRBV29-1
abundance: .

CDR3nt: TGCAGCGGGTTGGGGGACACGGAGACCCAGTACTTC
CDR3aa: CSGLGDTETQYF
d_gene: .
len: 12
j_gene: TRBJ2-5
v_gene: TRBV29-1
abundance: few

CDR3nt: TGCAGCGTAGACAGGGGGCGCGGGGATGGCTACACCTTC
CDR3aa: CSVDRGRGDGYTF
d_gene: TRBD1
len: 13
j_gene: TRBJ1-2
v_gene: TRBV29-1
abundance: .

CDR3nt: TGTGCCAGCAGCTTATCTAGCGCCCTCGCCTACGAGCAGTACTTC
CDR3aa: CASSLSSALAYEQYF
d_gene: .
len: 15
j_gene: TRBJ2-7
v_gene: TRBV7-2
abundance: .

CDR3nt: TGTGCCAGCAGAAGGACAGGGGGCGCAGATACGCAGTATTTT
CDR3aa: CASRRTGGADTQYF
d_gene: TRBD1
len: 14
j_gene: TRBJ2-3
v_gene: TRBV6-5
abundance: .

CDR3nt: TGTGCCAGCAGCTCGGTCGGGCAGGGAGGCTACAATGAGCAGTTCTTC
CDR3aa: CASSSVGQGGYNEQFF
d_gene: .
len: 16
j_gene: TRBJ2-1
v_gene: TRBV9
abundance: few

CDR3nt: TGTGCCAGCAGTAACCAGGGGGCAGATCAGCCCCAGCATTTT
CDR3aa: CASSNQGADQPQHF
d_gene: TRBD1
len: 14
j_gene: TRBJ1-5
v_gene: TRBV6-6
abundance: .

CDR3nt: TGTGCCAGCAGCTTGTGGGGCGGAGTAGATCAGCCCCAGCATTTT
CDR3aa: CASSLWGGVDQPQHF
d_gene: .
len: 15
j_gene: TRBJ1-5
v_gene: TRBV5-4
abundance: .

CDR3nt: TGTGCCAGCAGCTTAGAACCTCTCGCGGAAACCTACGAGCAGTACTTC
CDR3aa: CASSLEPLAETYEQYF
d_gene: .
len: 16
j_gene: TRBJ2-7
v_gene: TRBV11-2
abundance: few

CDR3nt: TGTGCCTGGAGTGTAGGGGGTACAGATACGCAGTATTTT
CDR3aa: CAWSVGGTDTQYF
d_gene: .
len: 13
j_gene: TRBJ2-3
v_gene: TRBV30
abundance: .

CDR3nt: TGTGCCAGCAGCCAAGATGGTCTCGGGAGGGCCGAGACCCAGTACTTC
CDR3aa: CASSQDGLGRAETQYF
d_gene: TRBD2
len: 16
j_gene: TRBJ2-5
v_gene: TRBV4-2
abundance: few

CDR3nt: TGCGCCAGCAGCCTCGGACAGGGGGCGTACGAGCAGTACTTC
CDR3aa: CASSLGQGAYEQYF
d_gene: TRBD1
len: 14
j_gene: TRBJ2-7
v_gene: TRBV4-1
abundance: few